Listed below are T cell receptor beta chains from one sample, sequenced in a study of blood T cell repertoires in COVID-19. Some clones are missing from TCRdb's copy, which holds only in-frame ones; the method was immunoSEQ multiplex PCR. The top ten clones hold approximately 4.2% of a sample with about 120,000 clones, roughly 85% of them seen once. The sequencing sample was made of peripheral blood. The receptors shown here come from a man in his forties with acute or convalescent COVID-19. CDR3s include the opening cysteine and the closing phenylalanine or tryptophan. A D gene is named only where the DNA matches it firmly. Clone size is shown for a subset of rows, as once, few, many or a class of expanded clone.

d_call: NA; j_call: TRBJ2-1; clone_size: NA; v_call: TRBV7-2; cdr3_nt: TGTGCCAGCAGCTTACCAGGGCAGGGCACCTACAATGAGCAGTTCTTC; cdr3_aa: CASSLPGQGTYNEQFF
d_call: NA; j_call: TRBJ2-7; clone_size: NA; v_call: TRBV19; cdr3_nt: TGTGCCAGTAGCGGCCTGGGGCTTACGAATGAGCAGTACTTC; cdr3_aa: CASSGLGLTNEQYF
d_call: TRBD1; j_call: TRBJ1-6; clone_size: NA; v_call: TRBV10-3; cdr3_nt: TGTGCCATCAGAGCAGGGGGATTCGGGTTGGGTTCACCCCTCCACTTT; cdr3_aa: CAIRAGGFGLGSPLHF
d_call: NA; j_call: TRBJ2-5; clone_size: NA; v_call: TRBV7-7; cdr3_nt: TGTGCCAGCAGCCCGGACACTGGGGAGACCCAGTACTTC; cdr3_aa: CASSPDTGETQYF
d_call: TRBD2; j_call: TRBJ2-1; clone_size: NA; v_call: TRBV6-2/TRBV6-3; cdr3_nt: TGTGCCAGCAGTAACCGACTAGCGGGGAAATACAATGAGCAGTTCTTC; cdr3_aa: CASSNRLAGKYNEQFF
d_call: NA; j_call: TRBJ1-3; clone_size: NA; v_call: TRBV7-9; cdr3_nt: TGTGCCAGCAGCTTCGGGGACATCTCTGGAAACACCATATATTTT; cdr3_aa: CASSFGDISGNTIYF
d_call: TRBD2; j_call: TRBJ2-1; clone_size: NA; v_call: TRBV5-1; cdr3_nt: TGCGCCAGCAGCTTGGCCAAGGGCGGACTAGCGGGAGGGAGCTCCTACAATGAGCAGTTCTTC; cdr3_aa: CASSLAKGGLAGGSSYNEQFF
d_call: NA; j_call: TRBJ1-2; clone_size: NA; v_call: TRBV9; cdr3_nt: TGTGCCAGCAGCGTAGCGGCTCGAACAGGGCCGTATGGCTACACCTTC; cdr3_aa: CASSVAARTGPYGYTF
d_call: NA; j_call: TRBJ1-1; clone_size: NA; v_call: TRBV18; cdr3_nt: TGTGCCAGCTCACCACCGAATTTTGGGGGCAAGTCTGAAGCTTTCTTT; cdr3_aa: CASSPPNFGGKSEAFF
d_call: TRBD2; j_call: TRBJ2-1; clone_size: NA; v_call: TRBV9; cdr3_nt: TGTGCCAGCAGCGAATATGGGACTAGCGGGGCCACCCCCTACAATGAGCAGTTCTTC; cdr3_aa: CASSEYGTSGATPYNEQFF
d_call: NA; j_call: TRBJ1-2; clone_size: NA; v_call: TRBV11-2; cdr3_nt: TGTGCCAGCAGCTTAGACAGGTTGGGCTATGGCTACACCTTC; cdr3_aa: CASSLDRLGYGYTF
d_call: TRBD2; j_call: TRBJ2-1; clone_size: NA; v_call: TRBV9; cdr3_nt: TGTGCCAGCAGCGTCACTAGCGGCCCTTACTACAATGAGCAGTTCTTC; cdr3_aa: CASSVTSGPYYNEQFF
d_call: NA; j_call: TRBJ1-4; clone_size: NA; v_call: TRBV5-1; cdr3_nt: TGCGCCAGCAGCTTGGTAGGACAGCCTAAACTGGGTGAAAAACTGTTTTTT; cdr3_aa: CASSLVGQPKLGEKLFF
d_call: NA; j_call: TRBJ1-2; clone_size: NA; v_call: TRBV7-9; cdr3_nt: TGTGCCAGCAGCCGGGGGAACTATGGCTACACCTTC; cdr3_aa: CASSRGNYGYTF
d_call: NA; j_call: TRBJ2-3; clone_size: NA; v_call: TRBV11-3; cdr3_nt: TGTGCCAGCAGCTTAGGCTCCCCTACTAGATCAAGCACAGATACGCAGTATTTT; cdr3_aa: CASSLGSPTRSSTDTQYF
d_call: TRBD2; j_call: TRBJ2-7; clone_size: NA; v_call: TRBV30; cdr3_nt: TGTGCCTGGAGTGTACGGGGAGGGAGTGTCCCCTACGAGCAGTACTTC; cdr3_aa: CAWSVRGGSVPYEQYF
d_call: TRBD2; j_call: TRBJ2-7; clone_size: NA; v_call: TRBV19; cdr3_nt: TGTGCCAGTAGTATTGGGCTAGCGGGAGCCCAGGGATACGAGCAGTACTTC; cdr3_aa: CASSIGLAGAQGYEQYF
d_call: NA; j_call: TRBJ2-7; clone_size: NA; v_call: TRBV5-6; cdr3_nt: TGTGCCAGCAGCGGGGCGAACAGGGTAATTGGGTCCTACGAGCAGTACTTC; cdr3_aa: CASSGANRVIGSYEQYF
d_call: TRBD2; j_call: TRBJ2-5; clone_size: NA; v_call: TRBV29-1; cdr3_nt: TGCAGCGTTGAAGAGGGACTAGGGAAGACCCAGTACTTC; cdr3_aa: CSVEEGLGKTQYF
d_call: TRBD1; j_call: TRBJ2-3; clone_size: NA; v_call: TRBV6-2/TRBV6-3; cdr3_nt: TGTGCCAGCAGTCCACGACAGGGTGGCACAGATACGCAGTATTTT; cdr3_aa: CASSPRQGGTDTQYF
d_call: TRBD1; j_call: TRBJ1-1; clone_size: NA; v_call: TRBV5-1; cdr3_nt: TGCGCCAGCAGCTTGGGACAGGGTTCGCACACTGAAGCTTTCTTT; cdr3_aa: CASSLGQGSHTEAFF
d_call: TRBD2; j_call: TRBJ2-1; clone_size: once; v_call: TRBV19; cdr3_nt: TGTGCCAGTAGTATGAGTCCCGGGGGGAGTTGGAATGAGCAGTTCTTC; cdr3_aa: CASSMSPGGSWNEQFF
d_call: NA; j_call: TRBJ1-3; clone_size: NA; v_call: TRBV6-5; cdr3_nt: TGTGCCAGCAGTTACTCGGGGGCCTCCTCTGGAAACACCATATATTTT; cdr3_aa: CASSYSGASSGNTIYF
d_call: NA; j_call: TRBJ1-1; clone_size: NA; v_call: TRBV3-1/TRBV3-2; cdr3_nt: TGTGCCCGCAGCCGCCGGGGGGGGGAAAGGAACACTGAAGCTTTCTTT; cdr3_aa: CARSRRGGERNTEAFF
d_call: NA; j_call: TRBJ1-5; clone_size: NA; v_call: TRBV27; cdr3_nt: TGTGCCAGCAGTCCTGAGGGGGGGGGAAGGAATCAGCCCCAGCATTTT; cdr3_aa: CASSPEGGGRNQPQHF
d_call: NA; j_call: TRBJ2-1; clone_size: few; v_call: TRBV11-2; cdr3_nt: TGTGCCAGCAGCGAACAAAACTACAATGAGCAGTTCTTC; cdr3_aa: CASSEQNYNEQFF
d_call: TRBD1; j_call: TRBJ1-1; clone_size: NA; v_call: TRBV6-5; cdr3_nt: TGTGCCAGCCGACAGGGGAGAATCACTGAAGCTTTCTTT; cdr3_aa: CASRQGRITEAFF
d_call: TRBD1; j_call: TRBJ1-1; clone_size: NA; v_call: TRBV7-6; cdr3_nt: TGTGCCAGCAGTTCGACAGGGTCCGGATTGGCTGAAGCTTTCTTT; cdr3_aa: CASSSTGSGLAEAFF
d_call: NA; j_call: TRBJ1-4; clone_size: NA; v_call: TRBV15; cdr3_nt: TGTGCCACCAGCAGGTCAGCGGAGGGGAATGAAAAACTGTTTTTT; cdr3_aa: CATSRSAEGNEKLFF
d_call: TRBD2; j_call: TRBJ2-1; clone_size: NA; v_call: TRBV5-1; cdr3_nt: TGCGCCAGCAGCTTGGTCGCTAGCGGGGACAATGAGCAGTTCTTC; cdr3_aa: CASSLVASGDNEQFF
d_call: TRBD1; j_call: TRBJ1-1; clone_size: NA; v_call: TRBV29-1; cdr3_nt: TGCAGCGCTGGGGACAGGGGGGACACTGAAGCTTTCTTT; cdr3_aa: CSAGDRGDTEAFF
d_call: TRBD2; j_call: TRBJ2-6; clone_size: NA; v_call: TRBV10-3; cdr3_nt: TGTGCCATCGGAGCGGGGGGCTCTGGGGCCAACGTCCTGACTTTC; cdr3_aa: CAIGAGGSGANVLTF
d_call: TRBD2; j_call: TRBJ2-3; clone_size: NA; v_call: TRBV5-6; cdr3_nt: TGTGCCAGCAGCTTGGCCGGCGGACTAGCGGTACCAGATACGCAGTATTTT; cdr3_aa: CASSLAGGLAVPDTQYF
d_call: NA; j_call: TRBJ1-6; clone_size: NA; v_call: TRBV6-2/TRBV6-3; cdr3_nt: TGTGCCAGCAGCCTCCTCCCCACTTTGAATTCACCCCTCCACTTT; cdr3_aa: CASSLLPTLNSPLHF
d_call: NA; j_call: TRBJ1-5; clone_size: NA; v_call: TRBV6-1; cdr3_nt: TGTGCCAGCAGTGATGAGTTCATTCAGCCCCAGCATTTT; cdr3_aa: CASSDEFIQPQHF
d_call: TRBD1; j_call: TRBJ1-2; clone_size: NA; v_call: TRBV5-1; cdr3_nt: TGCGCCAGCAGCTTGGGGGGACAGGGTGAGGGCTACACCTTC; cdr3_aa: CASSLGGQGEGYTF
d_call: NA; j_call: TRBJ2-7; clone_size: NA; v_call: TRBV14; cdr3_nt: TGTGCCAGCAGCCAAGTACATCGGGGGTCCCACGAGCAGTACTTC; cdr3_aa: CASSQVHRGSHEQYF
d_call: NA; j_call: TRBJ1-6; clone_size: NA; v_call: TRBV5-5; cdr3_nt: TGTGCCAGCAGTAGGGTACCAGGGGTTTATAATTCACCCCTCCACTTT; cdr3_aa: CASSRVPGVYNSPLHF
d_call: TRBD1; j_call: TRBJ1-3; clone_size: NA; v_call: TRBV5-1; cdr3_nt: TGCGCCAGCAGCTTACCGTCGACAGGGGGAAACACCATATATTTT; cdr3_aa: CASSLPSTGGNTIYF
d_call: NA; j_call: TRBJ2-1; clone_size: NA; v_call: TRBV6-5; cdr3_nt: TGTGCCAGCAGTTACGCCGGGAGCTCCTACAATGAGCAGTTCTTC; cdr3_aa: CASSYAGSSYNEQFF
d_call: NA; j_call: TRBJ2-6; clone_size: few; v_call: TRBV7-8; cdr3_nt: TGTGCCAGCAGCTTAGGAGCCGCTGGGGCCAACGTCCTGACTTTC; cdr3_aa: CASSLGAAGANVLTF
d_call: TRBD1; j_call: TRBJ1-2; clone_size: few; v_call: TRBV4-1; cdr3_nt: TGCGCCAGCAGCCAAGCCGGGACAGTCACCAACTATGGCTACACCTTC; cdr3_aa: CASSQAGTVTNYGYTF
d_call: TRBD1; j_call: TRBJ1-1; clone_size: NA; v_call: TRBV5-8; cdr3_nt: TGTGCCAGCAGCTTGGAAGGGGGCAGGGCGAACACTGAAGCTTTCTTT; cdr3_aa: CASSLEGGRANTEAFF
d_call: NA; j_call: TRBJ2-7; clone_size: NA; v_call: TRBV15; cdr3_nt: TGTGCCACCAGCGGACCGGACTCGATGAAATACGAGCAGTACTTC; cdr3_aa: CATSGPDSMKYEQYF
d_call: NA; j_call: TRBJ1-1; clone_size: once; v_call: TRBV9; cdr3_nt: TGTGCCAGCAGCGTAAGGAATGGGGGGGTGGAAACTGAAGCTTTCTTT; cdr3_aa: CASSVRNGGVETEAFF
d_call: NA; j_call: TRBJ1-5; clone_size: NA; v_call: TRBV19; cdr3_nt: TGTGCCAGTACCTTGGGGCAGGGAAAAGGGCCCCAGCATTTT; cdr3_aa: CASTLGQGKGPQHF